This T cell receptor beta chain comes out of a study of blood T cell repertoires in COVID-19. The wider study: Acute and convalescent COVID-19 samples came from the United States, Italy and Spain.

Germline values: CDR1 SNHLY, CDR2 FYNNEI. J gave up 8 bases and V 4 bases, and 11 bases lay outside the gene matches. The CDR3 extends over 15 amino acids. Clones were read by immunoSEQ multiplex PCR, and TCRdb kept only the in-frame ones, dropping some. The table includes under 30,000 clones, approximately 87% detected once. The origin of this receptor is a human donor with active COVID-19. The donor label of this sample is uncertain. The sample was peripheral blood. This chain uses TRBV2 with TRBJ2-7, with TRBD2 identical over 10 bases. CDR3 bases: TGTGCCAGCAGTGTCCAGCGGGAGGGAGAGAGTAAGCAGTACTTC. Its translation: CASSVQREGESKQYF.